A single count supports the clone carrying this T cell receptor beta chain. The sample originates from a study of T cell changes during pregnancy in multiple sclerosis. Here immunoSEQ multiplex PCR was the method, and the copy in TCRdb shows in-frame clones only, minus some. The table lists approximately 97,000 clones, 90% to 95% of them singletons, with about 1.6% in the top ten. This TCR came from a female donor in good health, enrolled as a control in a pregnancy study. The sample in question was peripheral blood, obtained after pregnancy.

The CDR3 loop reads CASSYSRTGDTEAFF. The CDR3 coding sequence is TGTGCCAGCAGTTACTCTAGGACAGGGGACACTGAAGCTTTCTTT. The V and J genes are TRBV6-6 and TRBJ1-1, with TRBD1 matching 9 bases. The CDR3 has 15 amino acids. Trimming removed 0 bases from V and 3 bases from J; junction bases left unmatched: 2. Germline values: CDR1 MNHNY, CDR2 SVGAGI (reference sequence).